This T cell receptor beta chain was obtained from a study of T cell changes during pregnancy in multiple sclerosis. This clone has only one observation. The CDR3 has 12 amino acids. After removal of 6 bases from V and 11 bases from J, the junction contained 8 bases not matched to a gene. CDR1 ENHRY and CDR2 SYGVKD come from the germline V gene. Generated by immunoSEQ multiplex PCR, the TCRdb table keeps only in-frame clones and is missing some. Of nearly 50,000 clones listed, 90% to 95% are singletons. This clonotype originated in a female donor with multiple sclerosis, enrolled in a pregnancy study. V usage is TRBV10-3 and J usage is TRBJ1-1, with 8 bases lining up with TRBD1. Sample: CD4+ T cells from peripheral blood mononuclear cells, taken in the first trimester of pregnancy. The CDR3 DNA reads as TGTGCCATCAGGTTAGGGGGACAGGAGGCTTTCTTT. It yields the protein CAIRLGGQEAFF.